Below are 17 T cell receptor beta chains sequenced from a single sample in a study of T-cell reconstitution after alpha-beta-depleted transplantation in children. During its preparation, the TCRbeta library received unique molecular identifiers. TCRdb ran MiXCR on the PCR reads and lists one entry per CDR3 protein. The repertoire holds around 270,000 distinct CDR3 sequences, with about a tenth as singletons. This specimen was PBMCs, taken before TCRalphabeta/CD19-depleted stem cell transplant. The receptor set was obtained from a boy in the first two years of life with acute myeloid leukemia, due to receive a stem cell transplant.

Many counts were recorded for this clonotype. This chain connects TRBV5-6 to TRBJ1-1, with D perhaps matching TRBD1 (6 bases). V was shortened by 4 bases and J by 3 bases, with 16 bases between the two germline ends. The CDR3 runs to 15 residues. The V gene's germline CDR1 is SGHDT and CDR2 YYEEEE. The CDR3 DNA follows: TGTGCCAGCAGCCCTAGAGGGGGGTTGGACACTGAAGCTTTCTTT. Protein sequence: CASSPRGGLDTEAFF.

This clonotype was counted a few times. The V and J genes are TRBV7-2 and TRBJ1-2, with no clear D. V was clipped by 5 bases and J by 0 bases, with 4 bases between them. The CDR3 runs to 12 residues. Germline V gives CDR1 SGHTA, CDR2 FQGNSA. CDR3 region: CASSQANYGYTF. The CDR3, as DNA: TGTGCCAGCAGCCAGGCTAACTATGGCTACACCTTC. Complete variable domain (other parts from reference TRBV7-2 and TRBJ1-2): GAGVSQSPSNKVTEKGKDVELRCDPISGHTALYWYRQSLGQGLEFLIYFQGNSAPDKSGLPSDRFSAERTGGSVSTLTIQRTQQEDSAVYLCASSQANYGYTFGSGTRLTVV.

This clonotype was picked up a small number of times. The chain has TRBV29-1 and TRBJ2-3; D possibly corresponds to TRBD2 (6 bases). Trimming left V 6 bases short and J 1 base short, with 20 bases between. The length of the CDR3 is 16 residues. Germline values: CDR1 SQVTM, CDR2 ANQGSEA. The CDR3 is CSVPRLVSPRTDTQYF. CDR3 coding DNA: TGCAGCGTGCCACGACTAGTTTCCCCTCGCACAGATACGCAGTATTTT.

This clonotype occurred a few times. This chain uses TRBV3-1 with TRBJ2-6; D is unresolved. The V end lost 1 base, the J end lost 2 bases, and 15 bases lay between the germline ends. The CDR3 is 18 amino acids. From germline, CDR1 is LGHDT and CDR2 YNNKEL (reference sequence). CDR3 nucleotide sequence: TGTGCCAGCAGCCAAGTCATTGGAGCTCTCACTGGGGCCAACGTCCTGACTTTC. It yields the protein CASSQVIGALTGANVLTF.

This clonotype was seen many times. This rearrangement joins TRBV27 to TRBJ2-3; the match to TRBD2 covers 11 bases. The germline CDR1 and CDR2 sequences are MNHEY and SMNVEV (reference sequence). V lost 3 bases and J lost 4; bases outside the gene matches: 6. The CDR3 runs to 16 residues. In nucleotides, the CDR3 is TGTGCCAGCAGTTTCCTGACTAGCGGGACGTCAGATACGCAGTATTTT. Translated, it gives CASSFLTSGTSDTQYF.

This clonotype came up many times. The V and J genes are TRBV9 and TRBJ2-7; 8 bases map to TRBD2. The CDR3 contains 17 residues. Germline V lookup: CDR1 SGDLS, CDR2 YYNGEE. V trimming: 4 bases; J trimming: 4 bases; junction bases outside the gene matches: 16. The CDR3 DNA reads TGTGCCAGCAGCCCTCTCCCGGGGACTAGAGGGCCTTACGAGCAGTACTTC. Its protein product is CASSPLPGTRGPYEQYF.

The sample holds many counts of this clonotype. This chain uses TRBV7-2 with TRBJ2-3, with 9 bases aligning to TRBD2. The length of the CDR3 is 15 residues. After removal of 2 bases from V and 4 bases from J, the junction contained 4 bases not matched to a gene. In germline, CDR1 is SGHTA, CDR2 FQGNSA. The CDR3 spells CASSLWGLAADTQYF. The CDR3, as DNA: TGTGCCAGCAGCTTATGGGGACTAGCAGCAGATACGCAGTATTTT. Full variable domain (rest looked up from reference TRBV7-2 and TRBJ2-3): GAGVSQSPSNKVTEKGKDVELRCDPISGHTALYWYRQSLGQGLEFLIYFQGNSAPDKSGLPSDRFSAERTGGSVSTLTIQRTQQEDSAVYLCASSLWGLAADTQYFGPGTRLTVL.

This clonotype was detected many times. The chain couples TRBV28 to TRBJ2-1; no clear D. This CDR3 region has 15 residues. Between the trimmed V and J ends, which lost 2 bases and 5 bases, there was a span of 13 bases. The germline gives CDR1 MDHEN, CDR2 SYDVKM. CDR3 region: CASSLERNIDNEQFF. The CDR3, as DNA: TGTGCCAGCAGTTTAGAGAGGAATATCGACAATGAGCAGTTCTTC.

This clonotype was detected many times. The V and J genes are TRBV7-2 and TRBJ2-7; 11 bases match TRBD2. This CDR3 region has 16 residues. The trim removed 5 bases at V and 2 bases at J, leaving 8 bases unmatched. Germline CDR1 is SGHTA and CDR2 is FQGNSA. The CDR3 nucleotides are TGTGCCAGCAGCCGCGATCTAGCGGGAGGCGCCTACGAGCAGTACTTC. Protein product: CASSRDLAGGAYEQYF.

Many counts were recorded for this clonotype. The chain recombines TRBV7-9 with TRBJ2-7; 14 bases align to TRBD2. The CDR3 has 17 residues. V gave up 5 bases and J gave up 5 bases; unmatched junction bases: 11. Germline loops: CDR1 SEHNR, CDR2 FQNEAQ (reference sequence). This CDR3 is CASSPRGTSGGTHEQYF. CDR3 coding DNA: TGTGCCAGCAGCCCTAGAGGGACTAGCGGGGGTACCCACGAGCAGTACTTC.

Ten or more counts support this clonotype. The rearrangement links TRBV4-3 to TRBJ2-7; TRBD1 matches 7 bases. The germline CDR1 and CDR2 sequences are LGHNA and YSLEER. The trim removed 3 bases at V and 0 bases at J, leaving 5 bases unmatched. The length of the CDR3 is 15 residues. The CDR3 protein is CASSQGDSSSYEQYF. The CDR3, as DNA: TGCGCCAGCAGCCAGGGGGACAGCTCCTCCTACGAGCAGTACTTC.

The sample holds many counts of this clonotype. The chain joins TRBV5-1 to TRBJ2-7; D call uncertain. The CDR3 consists of 14 residues. V was trimmed by 2 bases and J by 1 base, leaving 10 bases between them. Germline V gives CDR1 SGHRS, CDR2 YFSETQ. CDR3 residues: CASSLGQESYEQYF. CDR3 bases: TGCGCCAGCAGCTTAGGCCAGGAGTCCTACGAGCAGTACTTC. Looking up the rest from reference TRBV5-1 and TRBJ2-7 gives the full variable domain: KAGVTQTPRYLIKTRGQQVTLSCSPISGHRSVSWYQQTPGQGLQFLFEYFSETQRNKGNFPGRFSGRQFSNSRSEMNVSTLELGDSALYLCASSLGQESYEQYFGPGTRLTVT.

This clonotype occurred many times. The chain links TRBV30 to TRBJ2-3, with D possibly being TRBD1 (6 bases). V lost 3 bases and J 7 bases, leaving 14 bases between the germline ends. Germline-derived CDR1 and CDR2 are GTSNPN and SVGIG (reference sequence). The CDR3 runs 13 residues. This CDR3 is CAWSREQGNTQYF. CDR3 DNA sequence: TGTGCCTGGAGCCGGGAACAGGGAAATACGCAGTATTTT.

The chain is built from TRBV5-1 and TRBJ1-6, with 7 bases lining up with TRBD1. Germline V CDR1 and CDR2: SGHRS, YFSETQ. The CDR3 is 15 amino acids. The ends lost 4 bases at V and 6 bases at J; junction bases unmatched: 7. Here the CDR3 DNA reads TGCGCCAGCAGCCCGGGACAGAGGGCTAATTCACCCCTCCACTTT. As protein: CASSPGQRANSPLHF. The whole variable domain, filled in from reference TRBV5-1 and TRBJ1-6, reads KAGVTQTPRYLIKTRGQQVTLSCSPISGHRSVSWYQQTPGQGLQFLFEYFSETQRNKGNFPGRFSGRQFSNSRSEMNVSTLELGDSALYLCASSPGQRANSPLHFGNGTRLTVT.

This clonotype came up many times. The J gene is TRBJ1-4, the V gene TRBV29-1; D is possibly TRBD1 (6 bases). This CDR3 spans 13 amino acids. In germline, CDR1 is SQVTM, CDR2 ANQGSEA. V gave up 5 bases and J gave up 7 bases, with 14 bases separating them. CDR3 sequence (DNA): TGCAGCGTTTCAGGGGCGAGGGGTGAAAAACTGTTTTTT. Protein product: CSVSGARGEKLFF.

This clonotype was found many times. The chain joins TRBV5-1 to TRBJ2-3; possibly TRBD1 for D (6 bases). From germline, CDR1 is SGHRS and CDR2 YFSETQ. CDR3 size: 15 residues. V lost 3 bases, J lost 5 bases, and 16 bases lay in between. CDR3 nucleotides: TGCGCCAGCAGCTCATCACCTACAGGGTTAGATACGCAGTATTTT. It codes for CASSSSPTGLDTQYF.

This clonotype was seen at least ten times. The genes are TRBV5-6 and TRBJ2-7, with 10 bases aligning to TRBD2. V lost 4 bases to trimming and J lost 2 bases; unmatched junction nucleotides: 6. The germline V gene has CDR1 SGHDT and CDR2 YYEEEE. The CDR3 loop spans 15 amino acids. The CDR3 loop is CASSLVAGGPYEQYF. CDR3 nucleotides: TGTGCCAGCAGCCTTGTAGCGGGAGGACCCTACGAGCAGTACTTC.